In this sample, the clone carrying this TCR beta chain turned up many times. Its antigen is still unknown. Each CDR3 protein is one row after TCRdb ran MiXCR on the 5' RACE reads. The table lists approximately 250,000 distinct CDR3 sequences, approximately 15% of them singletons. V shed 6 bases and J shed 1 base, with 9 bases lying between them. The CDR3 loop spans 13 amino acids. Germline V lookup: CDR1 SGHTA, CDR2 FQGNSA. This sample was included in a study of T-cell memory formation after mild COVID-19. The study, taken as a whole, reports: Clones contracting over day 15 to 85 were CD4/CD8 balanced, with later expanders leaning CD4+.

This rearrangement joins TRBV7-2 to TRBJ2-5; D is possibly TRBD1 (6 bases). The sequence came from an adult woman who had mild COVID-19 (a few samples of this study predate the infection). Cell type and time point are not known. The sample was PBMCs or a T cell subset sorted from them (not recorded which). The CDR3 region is CASSYRVQETQYF. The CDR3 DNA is TGTGCCAGCAGTTACAGGGTCCAAGAGACCCAGTACTTC. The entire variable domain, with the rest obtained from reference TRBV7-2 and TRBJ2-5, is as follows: GAGVSQSPSNKVTEKGKDVELRCDPISGHTALYWYRQSLGQGLEFLIYFQGNSAPDKSGLPSDRFSAERTGGSVSTLTIQRTQQEDSAVYLCASSYRVQETQYFGPGTRLLVL.